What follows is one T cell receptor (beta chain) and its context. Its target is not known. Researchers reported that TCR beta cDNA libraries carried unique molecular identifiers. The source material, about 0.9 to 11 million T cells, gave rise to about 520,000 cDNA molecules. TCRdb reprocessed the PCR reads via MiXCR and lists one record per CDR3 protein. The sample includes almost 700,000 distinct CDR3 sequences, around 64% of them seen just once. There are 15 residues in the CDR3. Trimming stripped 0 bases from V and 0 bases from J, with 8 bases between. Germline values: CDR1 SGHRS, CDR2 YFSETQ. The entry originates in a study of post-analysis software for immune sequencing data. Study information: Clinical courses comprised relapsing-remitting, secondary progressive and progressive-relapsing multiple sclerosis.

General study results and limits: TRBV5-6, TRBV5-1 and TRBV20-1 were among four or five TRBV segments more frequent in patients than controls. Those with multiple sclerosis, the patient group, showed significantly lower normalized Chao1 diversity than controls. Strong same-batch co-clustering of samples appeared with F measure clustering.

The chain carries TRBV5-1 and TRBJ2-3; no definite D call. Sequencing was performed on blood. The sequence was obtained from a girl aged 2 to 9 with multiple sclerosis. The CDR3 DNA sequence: TGCGCCAGCAGCTTGGTTTGGTCTAGCACAGATACGCAGTATTTT. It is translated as CASSLVWSSTDTQYF. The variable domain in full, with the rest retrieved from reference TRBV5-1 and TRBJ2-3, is KAGVTQTPRYLIKTRGQQVTLSCSPISGHRSVSWYQQTPGQGLQFLFEYFSETQRNKGNFPGRFSGRQFSNSRSEMNVSTLELGDSALYLCASSLVWSSTDTQYFGPGTRLTVL.